This TCR beta chain appears in the sequencing data of a study of CD8 T cells in ankylosing spondylitis. V was clipped by 4 bases and J by 7 bases; unmatched bases: 8. Germline CDR1 is SGHTA and CDR2 is FQGNSA. The CDR3 covers 16 residues. Quantitative 5'-RACE with molecular barcodes generated TCR beta libraries. MiXCR, run by TCRdb on the 5' RACE reads, gives a single entry per CDR3 protein. The sample contains around 53,000 distinct CDR3 sequences, 7.4% of which appear only once. Study results and limitations: Some motif variants were previously reported in reactive arthritis synovial fluid and blood. Characteristic of ankylosing spondylitis blood, it appeared, was a TCR beta motif comprising about eight highly homologous variants.

This clonotype was detected a few times. Its antigen is not known. Sequencing was done on a sample of blood, either unsorted or a sorted T cell fraction (not recorded which). The chain is built from TRBV7-2 and TRBJ2-1; 12 bases align to TRBD1. The receptor's source is a female donor with ankylosing spondylitis or in good health (not recorded which). The CDR3 loop reads CASSSSGTGGKNEQFF. As DNA, the CDR3 is TGTGCCAGCAGCTCTTCCGGGACAGGGGGCAAGAATGAGCAGTTCTTC.